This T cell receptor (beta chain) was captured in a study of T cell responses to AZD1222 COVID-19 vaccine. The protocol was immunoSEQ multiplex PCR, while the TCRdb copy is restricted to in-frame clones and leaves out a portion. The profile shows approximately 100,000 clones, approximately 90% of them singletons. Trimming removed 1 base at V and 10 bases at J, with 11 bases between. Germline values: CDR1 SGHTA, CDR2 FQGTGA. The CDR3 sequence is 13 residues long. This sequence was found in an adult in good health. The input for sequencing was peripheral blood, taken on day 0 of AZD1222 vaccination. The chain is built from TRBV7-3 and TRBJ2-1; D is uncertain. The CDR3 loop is CASSLKRSSEQFF. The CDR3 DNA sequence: TGTGCCAGCAGCTTAAAAAGGTCCAGCGAGCAGTTCTTC.